This T cell receptor (beta chain) was sequenced in a study of T cell responses to AZD1222 COVID-19 vaccine. Study background: Combined were second doses at about 4 or about 12 weeks. Findings of the study overall: Elevations in Spike-specific TCR breadth and depth followed administration of two AZD1222 doses.

Notes on this clone: Its antigen is undetermined.

Trimming took 2 bases from V and 1 from J; bases not matched to a gene: 9. The CDR3 runs 17 residues. Germline V gene lookup returns CDR1 SEHNR and CDR2 FQNEAQ (reference sequence). Only in-frame clones appear in the TCRdb table, and some are missing; sequencing was by immunoSEQ multiplex PCR. The sample yields 130,000 or so clones, more than 80% seen once. This sequence was found in an adult in good health. Specimen: peripheral blood, collected on day 0 of AZD1222 vaccination. V is TRBV7-9 and J is TRBJ2-5; TRBD2 matches at 8 bases. CDR3 sequence reads: CASSLFSGSGGQETQYF. The CDR3 DNA sequence: TGTGCCAGCAGCTTATTCTCCGGGAGCGGGGGCCAAGAGACCCAGTACTTC.